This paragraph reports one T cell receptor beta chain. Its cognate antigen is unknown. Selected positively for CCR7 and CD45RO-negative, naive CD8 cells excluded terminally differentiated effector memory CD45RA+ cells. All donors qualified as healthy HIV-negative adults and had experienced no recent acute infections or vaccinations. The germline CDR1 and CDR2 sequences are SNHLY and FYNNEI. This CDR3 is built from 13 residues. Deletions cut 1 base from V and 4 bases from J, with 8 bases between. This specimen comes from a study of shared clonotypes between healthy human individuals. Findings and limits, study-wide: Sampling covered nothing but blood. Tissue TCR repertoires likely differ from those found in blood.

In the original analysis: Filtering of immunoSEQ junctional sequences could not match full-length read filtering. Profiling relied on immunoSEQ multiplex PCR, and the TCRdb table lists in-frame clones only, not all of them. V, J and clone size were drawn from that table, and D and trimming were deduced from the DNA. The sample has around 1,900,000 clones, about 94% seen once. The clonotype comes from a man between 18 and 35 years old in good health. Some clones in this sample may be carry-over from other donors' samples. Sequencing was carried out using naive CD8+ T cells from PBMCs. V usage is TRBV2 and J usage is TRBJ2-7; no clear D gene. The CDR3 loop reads CASSEVESYEQYF. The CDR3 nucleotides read TGTGCCAGCAGTGAAGTGGAATCATACGAGCAGTACTTC.